A single sample gave rise to the 17 T cell receptor beta chains below, sequenced in a study of control samples from healthy donors and cancer patients. Here immunoSEQ multiplex PCR was the method, and the copy in TCRdb shows in-frame clones only, minus some. Here the sample spans roughly 140,000 clones, about nine tenths being singletons. What was sequenced was blood. These receptors were obtained from a man aged 30-40 years in good health.

The rearrangement joins TRBV4-1 to TRBJ1-6, with TRBD1 matching 7 bases. CDR1 and CDR2 from the germline V gene are MGHRA and YSYEKL. V shed 1 base and J 9 bases; nucleotides not matched to a gene: 6. The CDR3 runs 15 residues. The CDR3 DNA sequence: TGCGCCAGCAGCCAAGTCGGAGGGGGCAGTTCACCCCTCCACTTT. This translates into CASSQVGGGSSPLHF.

The J gene is TRBJ2-7, the V gene TRBV5-1; D might be TRBD1 or TRBD2, each matching 5 bases. V was pared by 8 bases and J by 4 bases, with 16 bases between. Germline V gene sequence: CDR1 SGHRS, CDR2 YFSETQ. The CDR3 totals 13 residues. The CDR3 loop is CASTGPGVYEQYF. The CDR3 DNA follows: TGCGCCAGTACAGGTCCCGGGGTTTACGAGCAGTACTTC. Supplemented by reference TRBV5-1 and TRBJ2-7, the full variable domain reads KAGVTQTPRYLIKTRGQQVTLSCSPISGHRSVSWYQQTPGQGLQFLFEYFSETQRNKGNFPGRFSGRQFSNSRSEMNVSTLELGDSALYLCASTGPGVYEQYFGPGTRLTVT.

The chain combines TRBV24-1 with TRBJ1-5; 7 nucleotides agree with TRBD1. In germline, CDR1 is KGHDR, CDR2 SFDVKD. The CDR3 spans 16 residues. Trimming removed 3 bases from V and 3 bases from J; junction bases left unmatched: 7. CDR3 DNA: TGTGCCACCAGTGATGTGACAGGGTACTTCAATCAGCCCCAGCATTTT. Its translation: CATSDVTGYFNQPQHF.

The chain employs TRBV6-2 or TRBV6-3 and TRBJ2-3, with 7 bases matching TRBD1. The germline V gene has CDR1 MNHEY and CDR2 SVGEGT. The CDR3 spans 15 residues. J was trimmed by 1 base and V by 2 bases; bases with no gene match: 3. As DNA, the CDR3 is TGTGCCAGCAGTTACAGGGACAGAGGCACAGATACGCAGTATTTT. Protein sequence: CASSYRDRGTDTQYF.

The V gene is TRBV6-5, the J gene TRBJ2-5; D gene uncertain. Trimming cost V 3 bases and J 6 bases, with 11 bases left between them. The length of the CDR3 is 13 residues. Germline V gene data show CDR1 as MNHEY and CDR2 as SVGAGI. CDR3 in DNA: TGTGCCAGCAGTTATCCCGACACCAAGACCCAGTACTTC. Translating gives CASSYPDTKTQYF.

CDR3 bases: TGTGCCAGCAGTATGACTACGGGCATTGAAAAACTGTTTTTT. Its translation: CASSMTTGIEKLFF. The genes are TRBV27 and TRBJ1-4; D gene unclear. The CDR3 has 14 amino acids. Looked up from germline, CDR1 is MNHEY and CDR2 is SMNVEV (reference sequence). V lost 5 bases and J 7 bases, leaving 14 bases between the germline ends.

V is TRBV7-2 and J is TRBJ1-3, with D unclear. The V end was cut by 1 base, the J end by 1 base, with 17 bases between. Germline CDR1 is SGHTA and CDR2 is FQGNSA. The CDR3 runs to 18 residues. The CDR3 sequence: CASSLEDGAYRSGNTIYF. CDR3 nucleotide sequence: TGTGCCAGCAGCTTAGAGGACGGAGCCTACCGTTCTGGAAACACCATATATTTT.

This clone was seen more than once but under ten times. This rearrangement joins TRBV20-1 to TRBJ1-5; D is unresolved. The V gene lost 0 bases and the J gene lost 12 bases, with 9 bases spanning the gap. Per the germline V gene, CDR1 is DFQATT and CDR2 is SNEGSKA (reference sequence). The CDR3 has 11 residues. CDR3 residues: CSARDFGLQHF. The CDR3 region has the DNA TGCAGTGCTAGAGATTTCGGGCTCCAGCATTTT.

This clone has only one observation. The V call is TRBV18, the J call TRBJ2-3; no reliable D call. This CDR3 has 15 amino acids. V was trimmed by 0 bases and J by 1 base, leaving 8 bases between them. CDR1 is KGHSH, CDR2 LQKENI, per germline. The CDR3 bases are TGTGCCAGCTCACCACCCCGCACGGGCACAGATACGCAGTATTTT. Amino acids: CASSPPRTGTDTQYF.

The chain employs TRBV6-5 and TRBJ2-5, with D maybe TRBD2 (5 bases). The CDR3 is made up of 13 amino acids. The V and J ends lost 8 bases and 7 bases respectively, with 17 bases between them. Germline CDR1 reads MNHEY; CDR2 reads SVGAGI. The DNA of the CDR3 is TGTGCCAGCGCGGTTTCGGACTCAACGACCCAGTACTTC. Translated, it gives CASAVSDSTTQYF.

This clone was seen only a few times. The chain joins TRBV4-3 to TRBJ1-4; D is ambiguous. Germline CDR1 is LGHNA and CDR2 is YSLEER. The length of the CDR3 is 17 residues. Trimming shortened V by 4 bases and J by 0 bases, and 15 bases separated the two germline ends. This CDR3 is CASSLLPPSATNEKLFF. The DNA for the CDR3 is TGCGCCAGCAGCCTTCTCCCTCCCTCTGCAACTAATGAAAAACTGTTTTTT.

V gene TRBV27 combines with J gene TRBJ1-2; D not resolved. The V gene's germline CDR1 is MNHEY and CDR2 SMNVEV (reference sequence). This CDR3 has 16 residues. The V end lost 2 bases, the J end lost 0 bases, and 13 bases lay between the germline ends. The CDR3 spells CASSLVAAVTNYGYTF. As DNA, the CDR3 is TGTGCCAGCAGTTTAGTAGCAGCGGTCACTAACTATGGCTACACCTTC.

The V gene is TRBV3-1 (or the pseudogene TRBV3-2), the J gene TRBJ1-4; D gene ambiguous. The CDR3 runs 16 residues. The V gene's germline CDR1 is LGHDT and CDR2 YNNKEL (reference sequence). The germline V and J ends were trimmed by 5 bases and 2 bases, with 15 bases remaining between them. The CDR3 DNA reads as TGTGCCAGCAGCGAATTTACGGGGATTACTAATGAAAAACTGTTTTTT. It specifies CASSEFTGITNEKLFF.

V is TRBV3-1 (or the pseudogene TRBV3-2) and J is TRBJ2-7; TRBD2 aligns across 7 bases. J lost 0 bases, V lost 3 bases, and 5 bases had no gene match. The CDR3 has 15 residues. The germline V gene encodes CDR1 LGHDT and CDR2 YNNKEL (reference sequence). The CDR3 DNA reads as TGTGCCAGCAGCCAGAGCGGGGTAAACTCCTACGAGCAGTACTTC. As protein: CASSQSGVNSYEQYF.

The chain uses TRBV7-8 and TRBJ2-1; D uncertain. The CDR3 sequence is 13 residues long. Per germline, CDR1 SGHVS and CDR2 FQNEAQ. With 6 bases removed from V and 4 bases from J, the gap between germline ends came to 10 bases. The CDR3 is CASSSVLYNEQFF. The CDR3 nucleotides read TGTGCCAGCAGTTCCGTACTTTACAATGAGCAGTTCTTC.

The chain recombines TRBV4-3 with TRBJ1-2; no firm D call. Trimming stripped 0 bases from V and 4 bases from J, with 9 bases between. CDR3 length equals 14 residues. The germline gives CDR1 LGHNA, CDR2 YSLEER. The CDR3 sequence is CASSQDLGSYGYTF. CDR3 nucleotide sequence: TGCGCCAGCAGCCAAGATCTTGGCAGCTATGGCTACACCTTC.

The chain combines TRBV13 with TRBJ2-2; possible D gene TRBD1, 5 bases. Between the trimmed V and J ends, which lost 0 bases and 5 bases, there was a span of 10 bases. The CDR3 runs 15 residues. Germline V gene lookup returns CDR1 PRHDT and CDR2 FYEKMQ (reference sequence). The CDR3 DNA reads TGTGCCAGCAGCTTAGGGGACACGGTGACCGGGGAGCTGTTTTTT. Protein sequence: CASSLGDTVTGELFF.